This T cell receptor beta chain was obtained from a study of T-cell reconstitution after alpha-beta-depleted transplantation in children. Researchers prepared the TCRbeta library using unique molecular identifiers, the study reports. A single record per CDR3 protein comes from TCRdb applying MiXCR to the PCR reads. The repertoire has 200,000 to 300,000 distinct CDR3 sequences, 8.2% of them found once; the top ten carry just under 6.5%. This clonotype was observed at least ten times. Its antigen remains unknown. This CDR3 is built from 15 residues. J lost 3 bases, V lost 1 base, and 3 bases had no gene match. CDR1 is SGHTA and CDR2 is FQGNSA in the germline V gene. The study, taken as a whole, reports: The study traced high day-60 TCRbeta diversity in some patients to surviving recipient T cells and thymic progenitors. Alpha-beta T cells present about two months after transplant were reported to originate from several hundred expanded graft clones. Newly made T cells mostly supplied T-cell counts and diversity one year after transplant.

The TCR was taken from a male patient younger than 18 who had a stem cell transplant for acute lymphoblastic leukemia, so the T cells may come from the graft donor. Sequenced material: PBMCs, mostly from graft donor cells, taken 180 days after TCRalphabeta/CD19-depleted stem cell transplant. This chain connects TRBV7-2 to TRBJ2-5; 9 bases match TRBD1. The CDR3 DNA is TGTGCCAGCAGCTTAGGAGGGACAGGGAAAGAGACCCAGTACTTC. Translated, it gives CASSLGGTGKETQYF.